This T cell receptor beta chain was sequenced during a study of cytomegalovirus exposure and HLA in healthy donors. The study's findings and limits: Reportedly, cytomegalovirus status was diagnosed with high sensitivity and specificity. Most likely, a cluster of highly shared sequence variants arose as a sequencing artifact.

Both 60 Vbeta primers and 13 Jbeta primers went into the PCR. TCRdb's table, derived via immunoSEQ multiplex PCR, lists solely in-frame clones and lacks some. The profile shows roughly 200,000 clones, 77% of them singletons. Germline CDR1 and CDR2: LNHDA and SQIVND (reference sequence). The V gene end was trimmed by 6 bases and the J gene end by 5 bases; junction bases not matched to a gene: 19. The length of the CDR3 is 19 residues. With respect to this clone: Its antigen is unknown.

V usage is TRBV19 and J usage is TRBJ2-3, with 11 bases aligning to TRBD2. This sequence originates from a woman aged 60 to 75 in good health and CMV-seropositive. The sample was PBMCs. CDR3 DNA: TGTGCCAGTAGACCCTCGGGACAGTTAGCGGGGGGGGGTGAAGATACGCAGTATTTT. Its protein product is CASRPSGQLAGGGEDTQYF.